This TCR beta chain is from a study of T cell repertoires and HLA-DP antigens. Notes on the study in general: A non-physiological HeLa system presented antigen to total CD4+ responders. Naive and memory CD4+ repertoires were not analysed separately.

Clones were read by immunoSEQ multiplex PCR, and TCRdb kept only the in-frame ones, dropping some. In the table there are about 89,000 clones, around nine tenths of which are singletons. This CDR3 has 17 amino acids. V was clipped by 6 bases and J by 9 bases; unmatched bases: 20. On this clone itself: As yet, its antigen is unknown.

This receptor was identified in a man aged 50 to 60 in good health and CMV-seronegative. The V call is TRBV5-3, the J call TRBJ2-2, with TRBD2 matching over 7 bases. TRBV5-3 qualifies as an ORF whose function is uncertain. The material sequenced was CD4+ T cells from PBMCs. The CDR3 spells CARTLWGGTRPGRELFF. The CDR3 DNA reads TGTGCCAGAACCCTTTGGGGGGGTACCCGACCAGGCCGGGAGCTGTTTTTT.